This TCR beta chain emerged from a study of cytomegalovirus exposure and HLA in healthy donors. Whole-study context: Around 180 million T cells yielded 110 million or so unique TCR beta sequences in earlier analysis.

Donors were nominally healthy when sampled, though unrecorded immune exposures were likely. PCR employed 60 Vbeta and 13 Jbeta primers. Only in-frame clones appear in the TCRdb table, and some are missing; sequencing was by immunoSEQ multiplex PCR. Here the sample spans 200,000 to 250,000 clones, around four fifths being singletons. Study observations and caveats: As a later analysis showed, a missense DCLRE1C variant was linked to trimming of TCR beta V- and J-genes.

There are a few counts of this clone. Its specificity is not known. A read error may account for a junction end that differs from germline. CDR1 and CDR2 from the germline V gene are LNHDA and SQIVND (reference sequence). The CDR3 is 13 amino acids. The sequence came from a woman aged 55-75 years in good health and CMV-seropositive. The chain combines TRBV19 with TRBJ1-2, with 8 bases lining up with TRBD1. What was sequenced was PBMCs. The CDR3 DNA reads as TGTGCCAGTAGTCCCAAGGACAGGGCGAATCGAGACTTC. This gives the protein CASSPKDRANRDF.